The 30 T cell receptor beta chains below come from one sample, sequenced in a study of cytomegalovirus exposure and HLA in healthy donors. The PCR was carried out with 60 Vbeta primers and 13 Jbeta primers. Libraries were prepared by immunoSEQ multiplex PCR; TCRdb keeps only in-frame clonotypes and omits some of them. The table lists some 140,000 clones, 79% of them singletons. Specimen: PBMCs. These receptors were obtained from a man between 35 and 55 years old in good health and CMV-seropositive.

The gene calls are TRBV7-2 and TRBJ2-5, with D possibly matching TRBD1 (6 bases). The CDR3 has 13 residues. Per the germline V gene, CDR1 is SGHTA and CDR2 is FQGNSA. Trimming removed 5 bases at V and 2 bases at J, with 9 bases between. For the CDR3, the DNA is TGTGCCAGCAGCCGGACAGTTCAAGAGACCCAGTACTTC. As protein: CASSRTVQETQYF.

This sequence joins TRBV2 and TRBJ1-1; the D gene is possibly TRBD1 (6 bases). The germline V and J ends were trimmed by 8 bases and 5 bases, with 33 bases remaining between them. Germline V gives CDR1 SNHLY, CDR2 FYNNEI. This CDR3 spans 19 amino acids. The CDR3 reads CASFPGTLGRGTGYTEAFF. The CDR3 DNA reads as TGTGCCAGCTTTCCCGGGACATTGGGACGAGGGACGGGCTATACTGAAGCTTTCTTT.

The chain uses TRBV28 and TRBJ1-4; TRBD1 might be the D (6 bases). Germline V CDR1 and CDR2: MDHEN, SYDVKM. V gave up 6 bases and J gave up 8 bases, with 10 bases separating them. The CDR3 covers 12 residues. The CDR3 DNA is TGTGCCAGCAGGACAGGATGGGAAAAACTGTTTTTT. This encodes CASRTGWEKLFF.

V and J are TRBV4-2 and TRBJ2-5; D perhaps matches TRBD2 (7 bases). The tail of the sequence fits TRBJ2-7 better, so the J call may be wrong. The CDR3 consists of 17 residues. CDR1 LGHNA and CDR2 YNFKEQ come from the germline V gene. The DNA of the CDR3 is TGTGCCAGCAGCCAGGATCGTCGGAGGGGGGGTACCTACGAGCAGTACTTC. Amino acids: CASSQDRRRGGTYEQYF.

The J gene is TRBJ2-2, the V gene TRBV28; 7 bases map to TRBD2. V shed 2 bases, J shed 7 bases, and the junction held 7 bases outside the gene matches. This CDR3 is 15 amino acids long. Per germline, CDR1 MDHEN and CDR2 SYDVKM. CDR3 loop: CASSLEAGFIGELFF. The CDR3 DNA is TGTGCCAGCAGTTTAGAAGCGGGATTCATCGGGGAGCTGTTTTTT.

V is TRBV2 and J is TRBJ1-2; D perhaps matches TRBD1 (6 bases). Germline loops: CDR1 SNHLY, CDR2 FYNNEI. Deletions cut 5 bases from V and 4 bases from J, with 17 bases between. The CDR3 is made up of 15 amino acids. In nucleotides, the CDR3 is TGTGCCAGCAGTCCAGAGGGGGTAATTGGCTATGGCTACACCTTC. Translating it yields CASSPEGVIGYGYTF.

This chain joins TRBV5-4 and TRBJ1-2; TRBD1 might be the D (5 bases). This CDR3 spans 16 amino acids. Trimming cost V 0 bases and J 5 bases, with 17 bases left between them. CDR1 is SGHNT and CDR2 is YYREEE in the germline V gene (reference sequence). CDR3 coding DNA: TGTGCCAGCAGCTTGGCCAATGCGGCGGGGACGTATGGCTACACCTTC. It encodes CASSLANAAGTYGYTF.

Comments on this clone: Relative to the germline gene, one junction end is altered; a read error may explain this. Other DNA sequences in this specimen translate into the identical CDR3. The chain is built from TRBV2 and TRBJ2-3; 9 bases agree with TRBD1. The CDR3 loop spans 16 amino acids. Germline V gene data show CDR1 as SNHLY and CDR2 as FYNNEI. CDR3 residues: CASSFEGQGGTDTQYF. The DNA of the CDR3 is TGCGCCAGCAGTTTCGAGGGACAGGGTGGGACAGATACGCAGTATTTT.

V usage is TRBV9 and J usage is TRBJ1-3, with D unresolved. The ends were cut back, 3 bases at V and 2 bases at J, with 9 bases in the middle. This CDR3 is built from 14 residues. Germline loops: CDR1 SGDLS, CDR2 YYNGEE. The CDR3, as DNA: TGTGCCAGCAGCGGTTTATTAGCTGGAAACACCATATATTTT. Residues: CASSGLLAGNTIYF.

V and J are TRBV4-2 and TRBJ1-5, with 12 bases matching TRBD1. The CDR3 runs 19 residues. With 0 bases clipped from V and 4 bases from J, the junction kept 10 bases outside the gene matches. Germline assignment: CDR1 LGHNA and CDR2 YNFKEQ. CDR3 sequence: CASSQEGQGAPVGNQPQHF. The CDR3 DNA reads TGTGCCAGCAGCCAAGAGGGACAGGGGGCTCCAGTTGGAAATCAGCCCCAGCATTTT.

This clone turned up a few times. The rearrangement links TRBV4-2 to TRBJ1-4; D may be TRBD1 (5 bases). Germline V gene sequence: CDR1 LGHNA, CDR2 YNFKEQ. V was cut by 0 bases and J by 8 bases, with 13 bases left in between. The CDR3 is made up of 15 amino acids. The CDR3 sequence is CASSQDGREGEKLFF. The DNA of the CDR3 is TGTGCCAGCAGCCAAGACGGCAGGGAGGGGGAAAAACTGTTTTTT.

The chain has TRBV7-2 and TRBJ1-3, with a tentative D call TRBD1 (6 bases). V lost 5 bases, J lost 0 bases, and 11 bases lay in between. Germline loops: CDR1 SGHTA, CDR2 FQGNSA. The CDR3 runs to 15 residues. CDR3 in DNA: TGTGCCAGCAGCAGAACAGGGACCTCTGGAAACACCATATATTTT. Protein product: CASSRTGTSGNTIYF.

For this clone: Other DNA sequences in the same sample also yield this CDR3. The CDR3 DNA reads as TGTGCCAGCAGCTTGGGGAGTTCCAATGAGCAGTTCTTC. Residues: CASSLGSSNEQFF. V and J are TRBV5-6 and TRBJ2-1; D unclear. From germline, CDR1 is SGHDT and CDR2 YYEEEE. Trimming took 0 bases from V and 6 from J, leaving 7 bases between them. This CDR3 has 13 amino acids.

The rearrangement links TRBV5-6 to TRBJ1-4, with D possibly matching TRBD1 (6 bases). Per the germline V gene, CDR1 is SGHDT and CDR2 is YYEEEE. This CDR3 has 15 amino acids. Trimming left V 4 bases short and J 3 bases short, with 13 bases between. Written as DNA, the CDR3 is TGTGCCAGCAGCGAATCAGGGGTGGCTAATGAAAAACTGTTTTTT. Its translation: CASSESGVANEKLFF.

This sequence joins TRBV19 and TRBJ1-5; no firm D call. This CDR3 spans 15 amino acids. Trimming removed 3 bases at V and 4 bases at J, with 13 bases between. Germline CDR1 and CDR2: LNHDA and SQIVND (reference sequence). The CDR3 here is CASSMGRARNQPQHF. CDR3 bases: TGTGCCAGTAGTATGGGGAGGGCCCGAAATCAGCCCCAGCATTTT.

Notes on this clone: The junction departs from germline at one end; a sequencing error may be responsible. The rearrangement links TRBV19 to TRBJ1-5; D is perhaps TRBD1 (6 bases). CDR1 is LNHDA, CDR2 SQIVND, per germline (reference sequence). The CDR3 has 13 amino acids. CDR3 residues: CASSLEQGLPQHF. As DNA, the CDR3 is TGTGCCAGTAGTTTAGAGCAGGGGCTGCCCCAGCATTTT. Full variable domain (missing parts from reference TRBV19 and TRBJ1-5): DGGITQSPKYLFRKEGQNVTLSCEQNLNHDAMYWYRQDPGQGLRLIYYSQIVNDFQKGDIAEGYSVSREKKESFPLTVTSAQKNPTAFYLCASSLEQGLPQHFGDGTRLSIL.

CDR3 loop: CASSPSLAEETQYF. The CDR3 DNA reads TGTGCCAGCAGCCCCTCACTAGCGGAAGAGACCCAGTACTTC. The chain recombines TRBV7-3 with TRBJ2-5, with 8 bases lining up with TRBD2. This CDR3 contains 14 residues. Unmatched junction bases numbered 5, after V lost 5 bases and J lost 3 bases. CDR1 and CDR2 (germline): SGHTA, FQGTGA.

The chain joins TRBV28 to TRBJ2-7, with D maybe TRBD2 (6 bases). The germline V and J ends were trimmed by 3 bases and 0 bases, with 21 bases remaining between them. This CDR3 has 18 amino acids. Germline-derived CDR1 and CDR2 are MDHEN and SYDVKM. CDR3 sequence: CASSLPPLGLSSSYEQYF. The CDR3 region has the DNA TGTGCCAGCAGTTTGCCGCCCCTGGGACTGTCGAGCTCCTACGAGCAGTACTTC.

V usage is TRBV5-1 and J usage is TRBJ1-5, with 8 bases fitting TRBD1. Germline CDR1 SGHRS, CDR2 YFSETQ. Trimming took 7 bases from V and 2 from J; bases not matched to a gene: 5. This CDR3 spans 14 amino acids. The DNA of the CDR3 is TGCGCCAGCGGCAGGGGACAGGGCAATCAGCCCCAGCATTTT. Amino acids: CASGRGQGNQPQHF. Drawing the rest from reference TRBV5-1 and TRBJ1-5, the complete variable domain is KAGVTQTPRYLIKTRGQQVTLSCSPISGHRSVSWYQQTPGQGLQFLFEYFSETQRNKGNFPGRFSGRQFSNSRSEMNVSTLELGDSALYLCASGRGQGNQPQHFGDGTRLSIL.

This sequence joins TRBV6-5 and TRBJ1-5, with D unclear. The CDR3 consists of 15 residues. Trimming left V 3 bases short and J 0 bases short, with 9 bases between. The germline V gene has CDR1 MNHEY and CDR2 SVGAGI. CDR3 nucleotides: TGTGCCAGCAGTTATCTCCCGGGTAGCAATCAGCCCCAGCATTTT. Amino acid sequence: CASSYLPGSNQPQHF.

V usage is TRBV25-1 and J usage is TRBJ2-7; TRBD1 aligns across 10 bases. The V gene's germline CDR1 is MGHDK and CDR2 SYGVNS. J gave up 1 base and V 3 bases, and 6 bases lay outside the gene matches. The CDR3 runs to 16 residues. The CDR3 DNA reads as TGTGCCAGCAGTGATCGGGACAGGGGAAATTCCTACGAGCAGTACTTC. It is translated as CASSDRDRGNSYEQYF.

This chain connects TRBV6-1 to TRBJ1-6; the match to TRBD1 covers 11 bases. The CDR3 runs to 15 residues. The germline V gene encodes CDR1 MNHNS and CDR2 SASEGT. V gave up 0 bases and J gave up 11 bases; unmatched junction bases: 3. For the CDR3, the DNA is TGTGCCAGCAGTGAAGCGGTGGGACAGGGGGCACCCCTCCACTTT. It translates to CASSEAVGQGAPLHF.

The chain joins TRBV14 to TRBJ2-7; 8 bases line up with TRBD1. The CDR3 consists of 13 residues. Germline values: CDR1 SGHDN, CDR2 FVKESK. V trimming: 2 bases; J trimming: 3 bases; junction bases outside the gene matches: 0. The CDR3: CASSQTGGYEQYF. The DNA for the CDR3 is TGTGCCAGCAGCCAAACAGGGGGCTACGAGCAGTACTTC.

The chain is built from TRBV2 and TRBJ1-5; possibly TRBD1 for D (5 bases). The CDR3 totals 15 residues. Trimming pared 4 bases from V and 6 bases from J, leaving 16 bases between. The germline gives CDR1 SNHLY, CDR2 FYNNEI. CDR3 region: CASSVRDGNLQPQHF. The DNA of the CDR3 is TGTGCCAGCAGTGTGCGGGACGGTAATCTTCAGCCCCAGCATTTT.

The chain links TRBV27 to TRBJ2-2; D remains ambiguous. The germline V gene encodes CDR1 MNHEY and CDR2 SMNVEV (reference sequence). The germline V and J ends were trimmed by 4 bases and 6 bases, with 9 bases remaining between them. The CDR3 consists of 13 residues. CDR3 in DNA: TGTGCCAGCAGTTCAGTTTTTTCCGGGGAGCTGTTTTTT. This translates into CASSSVFSGELFF.

Concerning this clone itself: Distinct nucleotide sequences in the sample also encode this CDR3. This chain joins TRBV5-1 and TRBJ2-7, with D maybe TRBD2 (5 bases). Germline V gene sequence: CDR1 SGHRS, CDR2 YFSETQ. V shed 3 bases and J shed 1 base, with 11 bases lying between them. This CDR3 contains 14 residues. Here the CDR3 reads CASSSTGGSYEQYF. In DNA, the CDR3 is TGCGCCAGCAGCTCGACCGGCGGGTCCTACGAGCAGTACTTC.

This chain connects TRBV30 to TRBJ2-7; 9 positions match TRBD1. This CDR3 region has 14 residues. J was trimmed by 3 bases and V by 5 bases; bases with no gene match: 8. Germline CDR1 and CDR2: GTSNPN and SVGIG (reference sequence). CDR3 in amino acids: CAWGVGQGFYEQYF. In DNA form, the CDR3 reads TGTGCCTGGGGCGTCGGACAGGGGTTCTACGAGCAGTACTTC.

This chain connects TRBV6-6 to TRBJ2-1; 11 bases map to TRBD2. Germline CDR1 is MNHNY and CDR2 is SVGAGI (reference sequence). Unmatched junction bases numbered 9, after V lost 7 bases and J lost 7 bases. This CDR3 has 15 amino acids. CDR3: CASIPSGRLMNEQFF. DNA for the CDR3: TGTGCCAGCATCCCTAGCGGGAGGCTAATGAATGAGCAGTTCTTC.

The V and J genes are TRBV6-5 and TRBJ1-5; 7 positions match TRBD1. Trimming took 6 bases from V and 2 from J; bases not matched to a gene: 4. The V gene's germline CDR1 is MNHEY and CDR2 SVGAGI. This CDR3 has 14 amino acids. CDR3 residues: CASSTGVGNQPQHF. Here the CDR3 DNA reads TGTGCCAGCAGCACAGGGGTCGGCAATCAGCCCCAGCATTTT.

The J gene is TRBJ2-1, the V gene TRBV5-1; the D gene is possibly TRBD1 (6 bases). CDR3 length: 13 residues. Germline V gene data show CDR1 as SGHRS and CDR2 as YFSETQ. Trimming took off 7 bases at V and 7 bases at J, with 15 bases between the two ends. The CDR3 region is CASASGVWNEQFF. In nucleotides, the CDR3 is TGCGCCAGCGCCTCAGGGGTCTGGAATGAGCAGTTCTTC.